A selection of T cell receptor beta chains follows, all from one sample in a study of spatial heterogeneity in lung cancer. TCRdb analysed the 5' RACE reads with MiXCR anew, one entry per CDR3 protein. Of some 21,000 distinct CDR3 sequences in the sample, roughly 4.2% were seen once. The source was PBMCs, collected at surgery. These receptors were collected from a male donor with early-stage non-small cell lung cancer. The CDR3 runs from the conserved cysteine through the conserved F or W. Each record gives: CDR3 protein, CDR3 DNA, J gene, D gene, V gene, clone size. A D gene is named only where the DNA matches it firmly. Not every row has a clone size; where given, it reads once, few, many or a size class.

CDR3aa: CASSLGGRAHNEQFF
CDR3nt: TGTGCCAGCAGCTTGGGCGGGAGGGCCCACAATGAGCAGTTCTTC
j_gene: TRBJ2-1
d_gene: TRBD2
v_gene: TRBV7-3
abundance: few

CDR3aa: CASDVGLDGDEQYF
CDR3nt: TGTGCCAGCGACGTGGGACTAGATGGAGACGAGCAGTACTTC
j_gene: TRBJ2-7
d_gene: TRBD2
v_gene: TRBV2
abundance: many

CDR3aa: CASSQSGQGPYGYTF
CDR3nt: TGTGCCAGCAGCCAATCGGGACAGGGGCCCTATGGCTACACCTTC
j_gene: TRBJ1-2
d_gene: TRBD1
v_gene: TRBV7-9
abundance: many

CDR3aa: CASSVSLNYGYTF
CDR3nt: TGTGCCAGCAGCGTGAGTCTTAACTATGGCTACACCTTC
j_gene: TRBJ1-2
d_gene: .
v_gene: TRBV9
abundance: many

CDR3aa: CASSRPGVVEAFF
CDR3nt: TGTGCCAGCAGCCGCCCCGGGGTTGTTGAAGCTTTCTTT
j_gene: TRBJ1-1
d_gene: .
v_gene: TRBV7-2
abundance: many

CDR3aa: CASSPPSGRARTGELFF
CDR3nt: TGTGCCAGCAGCCCGCCTAGCGGGAGGGCCCGGACCGGGGAGCTGTTTTTT
j_gene: TRBJ2-2
d_gene: TRBD2
v_gene: TRBV6-2/TRBV6-3
abundance: many

CDR3aa: CATAPGTGSGGELFF
CDR3nt: TGTGCCACCGCCCCCGGGACAGGGTCGGGCGGGGAGCTGTTTTTT
j_gene: TRBJ2-2
d_gene: TRBD1
v_gene: TRBV15
abundance: many

CDR3aa: CASMPDARNEKLFF
CDR3nt: TGTGCCAGCATGCCAGATGCGCGAAATGAAAAACTGTTTTTT
j_gene: TRBJ1-4
d_gene: .
v_gene: TRBV2
abundance: .

CDR3aa: CASSYVGRGTGELFF
CDR3nt: TGTGCCAGCAGTTACGTCGGCAGGGGAACCGGGGAGCTGTTTTTT
j_gene: TRBJ2-2
d_gene: .
v_gene: TRBV6-5
abundance: many

CDR3aa: CASSEVRHRGPPNNEQFF
CDR3nt: TGTGCCAGCAGTGAAGTCAGACACAGGGGACCACCCAACAATGAGCAGTTCTTC
j_gene: TRBJ2-1
d_gene: TRBD1
v_gene: TRBV6-1
abundance: many

CDR3aa: CATSRERDYEQYF
CDR3nt: TGTGCCACCAGCAGGGAAAGGGACTACGAGCAGTACTTC
j_gene: TRBJ2-7
d_gene: .
v_gene: TRBV15
abundance: .

CDR3aa: CSAPSTGINEQYF
CDR3nt: TGCAGTGCTCCATCTACAGGGATCAACGAGCAGTACTTC
j_gene: TRBJ2-7
d_gene: .
v_gene: TRBV20-1
abundance: many

CDR3aa: CASSSSDQDTEAFF
CDR3nt: TGTGCCAGCAGCTCCTCGGACCAAGACACTGAAGCTTTCTTT
j_gene: TRBJ1-1
d_gene: .
v_gene: TRBV7-3
abundance: .

CDR3aa: CASSLSRTGVGTDTQYF
CDR3nt: TGTGCTAGCAGCTTATCTCGTACGGGAGTGGGCACAGATACGCAGTATTTT
j_gene: TRBJ2-3
d_gene: .
v_gene: TRBV7-7
abundance: many

CDR3aa: CASTGAGEKLFF
CDR3nt: TGTGCCAGCACTGGGGCGGGTGAAAAACTGTTTTTT
j_gene: TRBJ1-4
d_gene: .
v_gene: TRBV3-1
abundance: many

CDR3aa: CASSVEERDSPLHF
CDR3nt: TGCGCCAGCAGCGTGGAGGAGAGGGATTCACCCCTCCACTTT
j_gene: TRBJ1-6
d_gene: .
v_gene: TRBV5-1
abundance: many

CDR3aa: CASNPPGLAGPYEQYF
CDR3nt: TGTGCCAGCAATCCCCCGGGACTAGCGGGTCCTTACGAGCAGTACTTC
j_gene: TRBJ2-7
d_gene: TRBD2
v_gene: TRBV6-4
abundance: few

CDR3aa: CASSPSGQANYGYTF
CDR3nt: TGTGCCAGCAGCCCGTCCGGACAGGCCAACTATGGCTACACCTTC
j_gene: TRBJ1-2
d_gene: TRBD1
v_gene: TRBV7-2
abundance: many

CDR3aa: CASSLSPGAAYGYTF
CDR3nt: TGTGCCAGCAGTTTAAGCCCCGGTGCAGCGTATGGCTACACCTTC
j_gene: TRBJ1-2
d_gene: .
v_gene: TRBV27
abundance: many

CDR3aa: CASLGGLAQYF
CDR3nt: TGTGCCAGTCTCGGGGGGCTAGCGCAGTATTTT
j_gene: TRBJ2-3
d_gene: .
v_gene: TRBV11-2
abundance: many

CDR3aa: CSAINWLHRGRGQETQYF
CDR3nt: TGCAGCGCTATTAATTGGCTCCACAGGGGAAGGGGGCAAGAGACCCAGTACTTC
j_gene: TRBJ2-5
d_gene: TRBD1
v_gene: TRBV29-1
abundance: .

CDR3aa: CATSDPGRNEQYF
CDR3nt: TGTGCCACCAGTGACCCCGGACGCAACGAGCAGTACTTC
j_gene: TRBJ2-7
d_gene: .
v_gene: TRBV24-1
abundance: many

CDR3aa: CSARPPSRATDTQYF
CDR3nt: TGCAGTGCTAGACCACCCTCTAGGGCGACAGATACGCAGTATTTT
j_gene: TRBJ2-3
d_gene: .
v_gene: TRBV20-1
abundance: .

CDR3aa: CACSGTVNSPLHF
CDR3nt: TGTGCCTGCTCCGGGACGGTTAATTCACCCCTCCACTTT
j_gene: TRBJ1-6
d_gene: .
v_gene: TRBV30
abundance: many

CDR3aa: CASSLVGATYEQYF
CDR3nt: TGTGCCAGCAGTTTAGTGGGCGCTACCTACGAGCAGTACTTC
j_gene: TRBJ2-7
d_gene: .
v_gene: TRBV28
abundance: many

CDR3aa: CASSKKTGMNTEAFF
CDR3nt: TGTGCCAGCAGTAAAAAGACAGGAATGAACACTGAAGCTTTCTTT
j_gene: TRBJ1-1
d_gene: .
v_gene: TRBV6-5
abundance: .

CDR3aa: CSVSTGTNEQFF
CDR3nt: TGCAGCGTTTCCACAGGGACCAATGAGCAGTTCTTC
j_gene: TRBJ2-1
d_gene: .
v_gene: TRBV29-1
abundance: many

CDR3aa: CASSIGSGQEDSYEQYF
CDR3nt: TGTGCCAGCAGCATAGGAAGTGGACAGGAAGACTCCTACGAGCAGTACTTC
j_gene: TRBJ2-7
d_gene: TRBD1
v_gene: TRBV7-9
abundance: many

CDR3aa: CASSPIDRTYGYTF
CDR3nt: TGTGCCAGCAGCCCCATAGACAGGACCTATGGCTACACCTTC
j_gene: TRBJ1-2
d_gene: .
v_gene: TRBV7-9
abundance: .

CDR3aa: CSARDPLAGYNEQFF
CDR3nt: TGCAGTGCTAGAGATCCGCTAGCGGGGTACAATGAGCAGTTCTTC
j_gene: TRBJ2-1
d_gene: TRBD2
v_gene: TRBV20-1
abundance: many

CDR3aa: CASSLTLDTDTQYF
CDR3nt: TGTGCCAGCAGCTTAACCTTGGACACAGATACGCAGTATTTT
j_gene: TRBJ2-3
d_gene: .
v_gene: TRBV7-9
abundance: .

CDR3aa: CASRQFDGGGELFF
CDR3nt: TGTGCCAGCAGGCAGTTTGACGGTGGCGGGGAGCTGTTTTTT
j_gene: TRBJ2-2
d_gene: .
v_gene: TRBV28
abundance: many

CDR3aa: CASSSLGAQQYF
CDR3nt: TGTGCCAGCAGTTCGCTAGGGGCGCAGCAGTACTTC
j_gene: TRBJ2-7
d_gene: .
v_gene: TRBV6-5
abundance: few

CDR3aa: CASGETGGIYEQYF
CDR3nt: TGTGCCAGCGGAGAGACAGGGGGGATCTACGAGCAGTACTTC
j_gene: TRBJ2-7
d_gene: TRBD1
v_gene: TRBV28
abundance: medium-sized

CDR3aa: CASSPERQSNQPQHF
CDR3nt: TGTGCCAGCAGCCCGGAAAGACAGAGCAATCAGCCCCAGCATTTT
j_gene: TRBJ1-5
d_gene: .
v_gene: TRBV28
abundance: many

CDR3aa: CASSQVLAGGQAAQYF
CDR3nt: TGTGCCAGCAGCCAGGTACTAGCGGGGGGGCAGGCGGCTCAGTACTTC
j_gene: TRBJ2-4
d_gene: TRBD2
v_gene: TRBV4-2
abundance: few

CDR3aa: CASSPTTTYEQYF
CDR3nt: TGTGCCAGCTCGCCTACTACCACCTACGAGCAGTACTTC
j_gene: TRBJ2-7
d_gene: .
v_gene: TRBV18
abundance: many

CDR3aa: CASSATWDATYEQYF
CDR3nt: TGTGCCAGCAGCGCCACCTGGGACGCCACCTACGAGCAGTACTTC
j_gene: TRBJ2-7
d_gene: .
v_gene: TRBV9
abundance: many

CDR3aa: CASSPGYATNEKLFF
CDR3nt: TGCGCCAGCAGCCCAGGATATGCAACTAATGAAAAACTGTTTTTT
j_gene: TRBJ1-4
d_gene: .
v_gene: TRBV5-1
abundance: many

CDR3aa: CASSPVILGNEQFF
CDR3nt: TGTGCCAGCAGCCCGGTAATATTGGGCAATGAGCAGTTCTTC
j_gene: TRBJ2-1
d_gene: .
v_gene: TRBV3-1
abundance: .